This TCR beta chain was recovered during a study of T-cell memory formation after mild COVID-19. Study background: TCR clusters showed largely donor specificity.

This CDR3 is built from 12 residues. Germline-derived CDR1 and CDR2 are SEHNR and FQNEAQ (reference sequence). Trimming took 2 bases from V and 8 from J, leaving 7 bases between them. This clonotype occurred many times. Its matching antigen is unknown. cDNA libraries for TCR alpha and TCR beta, carrying sample barcodes and UMIs, came from 5'RACE with constant-segment primers. TCRdb analysed the 5' RACE reads with MiXCR anew, one entry per CDR3 protein. Altogether 250,000 to 350,000 distinct CDR3 sequences are present, 15% to 20% being singletons, with the ten largest covering over 20%. Study-level results: There were some responding clones in pre-infection memory, which suggested that cross-reactive memory had joined. Balance between CD4 and CD8 was seen in clones contracting day 15 to 85, and a CD4+ lean was seen in later expanders.

The receptor was derived from a man between 18 and 35 years old who had mild COVID-19 (a few samples of this study predate the infection). Cell type and time point are not known. The sequenced material came from PBMCs or a T cell subset sorted from them (not recorded which). The chain carries TRBV7-9 and TRBJ2-1; D is uncertain. CDR3 sequence reads: CASSLISDEQFF. The CDR3 coding sequence is TGTGCCAGCAGCTTAATTTCAGATGAGCAGTTCTTC.